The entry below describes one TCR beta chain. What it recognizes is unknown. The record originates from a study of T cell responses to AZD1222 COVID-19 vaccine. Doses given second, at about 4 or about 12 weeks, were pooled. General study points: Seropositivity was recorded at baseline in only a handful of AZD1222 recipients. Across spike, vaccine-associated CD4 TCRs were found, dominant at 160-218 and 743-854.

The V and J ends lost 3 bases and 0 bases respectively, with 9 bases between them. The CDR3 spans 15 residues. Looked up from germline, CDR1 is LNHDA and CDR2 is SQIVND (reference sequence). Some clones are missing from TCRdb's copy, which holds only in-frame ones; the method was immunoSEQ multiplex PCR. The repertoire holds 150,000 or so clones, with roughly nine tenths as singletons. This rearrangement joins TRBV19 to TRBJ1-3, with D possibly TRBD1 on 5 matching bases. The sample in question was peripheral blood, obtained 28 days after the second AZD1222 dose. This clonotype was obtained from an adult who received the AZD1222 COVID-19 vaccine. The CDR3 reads CASSIEGSSGNTIYF. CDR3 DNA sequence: TGTGCCAGTAGTATCGAGGGGAGCTCTGGAAACACCATATATTTT.